This T cell receptor (beta chain) stems from a study of cytomegalovirus exposure and HLA in healthy donors. In the case of this clone: Its cognate antigen is unknown.

Germline CDR1 and CDR2: LNHDA and SQIVND (reference sequence). J gave up 2 bases and V 7 bases, and 5 bases lay outside the gene matches. CDR3 size: 15 residues. TCRdb's copy holds only in-frame clones and misses some; the assay was immunoSEQ multiplex PCR. Of under 200,000 clones listed, about 96% are singletons. Study findings and constraints: In vitro confirmation showed three CMV-associated chains to be CMV antigen specific. Most TCR sequences were uncommon, yet certain public TCRs appeared in many donors.

The sequence was obtained from a woman under 30 in good health and CMV-seronegative. Sequencing was carried out using PBMCs. The chain combines TRBV19 with TRBJ1-5, with 10 bases aligning to TRBD1. This CDR3 reads CASMKGQGRNQPQHF. CDR3 in DNA: TGTGCCAGTATGAAGGGACAGGGGCGCAATCAGCCCCAGCATTTT.